These 15 T cell receptor beta chains came from one sample sequenced in a study of PD-1 blockade in mismatch repair-deficient tumors. The method was immunoSEQ multiplex PCR; TCRdb's version includes in-frame clones alone and lacks a portion of them. The data show 100,000 to 150,000 clones, with about 88% seen just once and roughly 14% held by the top ten. The sequenced sample was peripheral blood, obtained 44 weeks after starting pembrolizumab. These receptors were taken from an adult with mismatch repair-deficient cancer.

The gene calls are TRBV18 and TRBJ2-7, with 8 bases matching TRBD1. Trimming at V came to 3 bases and at J to 2 bases, leaving 15 bases not matched to a gene. Germline CDR1 reads KGHSH; CDR2 reads LQKENI. The CDR3 is made up of 18 amino acids. In nucleotides, the CDR3 is TGTGCCAGCTCACCGATAGTTGCCGAGGACAGGGTGGCCTACGAGCAGTACTTC. This sequence encodes CASSPIVAEDRVAYEQYF.

The chain has TRBV19 and TRBJ1-5, with D tentatively TRBD1 (6 bases). V was cut by 6 bases and J by 5 bases, with 14 bases left in between. The V gene's germline CDR1 is LNHDA and CDR2 SQIVND (reference sequence). The CDR3 covers 14 residues. The CDR3 protein is CASRQTGIDQPQHF. DNA of the CDR3: TGTGCCAGTAGGCAAACAGGGATCGATCAGCCCCAGCATTTT.

Written as DNA, the CDR3 is TGCGCCAGCAGCCCCTACGGGACTAGCGACCGCAATGAGCAGTTCTTC. It codes for CASSPYGTSDRNEQFF. The J gene is TRBJ2-1, the V gene TRBV5-1; TRBD2 agrees at 10 bases. The CDR3 covers 16 residues. CDR1 and CDR2 (germline): SGHRS, YFSETQ. V was pared by 4 bases and J by 6 bases, with 10 bases of the junction left unmatched.

This clone showed up just once. The chain carries TRBV7-3 and TRBJ2-1; 8 bases align to TRBD2. Germline V gives CDR1 SGHTA, CDR2 FQGTGA. The CDR3 contains 15 residues. J was trimmed by 4 bases and V by 5 bases; bases with no gene match: 7. The CDR3: CASSTGTRAYNEQFF. DNA of the CDR3: TGTGCCAGCAGCACCGGGACTAGGGCTTACAATGAGCAGTTCTTC.

The chain links TRBV15 to TRBJ2-7; 8 positions agree with TRBD2. Germline CDR1 LNHNV, CDR2 YYDKDF (reference sequence). This CDR3 has 14 amino acids. V shed 0 bases and J 2 bases; nucleotides not matched to a gene: 0. The CDR3 DNA follows: TGTGCCACCAGCAGAGAGGGACTAGCCTACGAGCAGTACTTC. This encodes CATSREGLAYEQYF.

The V call is TRBV6-5, the J call TRBJ1-1; D is possibly TRBD1 (5 bases). Germline V CDR1 and CDR2: MNHEY, SVGAGI. The CDR3 has 13 residues. V lost 2 bases and J 2 bases, leaving 6 bases between the germline ends. CDR3 sequence reads: CASSYGGNTEAFF. The CDR3 nucleotides read TGTGCCAGCAGTTACGGGGGTAACACTGAAGCTTTCTTT.

The V gene is TRBV19, the J gene TRBJ2-1, with 9 nucleotides matching TRBD2. CDR3 length: 17 amino acids. Germline-derived CDR1 and CDR2 are LNHDA and SQIVND (reference sequence). With 5 bases clipped from V and 4 bases from J, the junction kept 12 bases outside the gene matches. The CDR3 sequence: CASSVSGSVAFYNEQFF. Written as DNA, the CDR3 is TGTGCCAGTAGTGTTAGCGGGAGTGTGGCCTTTTACAATGAGCAGTTCTTC.

J is TRBJ2-3 and V is TRBV11-2; 10 positions match TRBD2. V gave up 0 bases and J gave up 7 bases; unmatched junction bases: 13. The CDR3 contains 18 residues. The germline CDR1 and CDR2 sequences are SGHAT and FQNNGV. CDR3 loop: CASSLEGVVASGRHTQYF. The CDR3 region has the DNA TGTGCCAGCAGCTTAGAGGGGGTGGTGGCTAGCGGGAGACATACGCAGTATTTT.

The chain carries TRBV7-9 and TRBJ2-5; D assignment may be TRBD1 or TRBD2 (6 bases each). The V and J ends lost 3 bases and 4 bases respectively, with 15 bases between them. CDR1 and CDR2 (germline): SEHNR, FQNEAQ (reference sequence). CDR3 size: 15 residues. The CDR3 coding sequence is TGTGCCAGCAGCTTTACCGGGGGCAGAGGAGAGACCCAGTACTTC. Translation gives CASSFTGGRGETQYF.

The chain is built from TRBV5-1 and TRBJ2-1, with 8 bases identical to TRBD1. J was trimmed by 4 bases and V by 4 bases; bases with no gene match: 7. The germline V gene encodes CDR1 SGHRS and CDR2 YFSETQ. The CDR3 loop spans 15 amino acids. The CDR3 loop is CASSTYRGEYNEQFF. The CDR3 coding sequence is TGCGCCAGCAGCACCTACAGGGGGGAGTACAATGAGCAGTTCTTC.

The rearrangement joins TRBV6-1 to TRBJ2-7, with 8 bases lining up with TRBD1. The J segment lost 0 bases and the V segment lost 8 bases, leaving 6 bases of the junction unmatched. This CDR3 comprises 14 residues. Germline V lookup: CDR1 MNHNS, CDR2 SASEGT. CDR3 residues: CASHDRGYSYEQYF. The CDR3 DNA follows: TGTGCCAGCCATGACAGGGGCTACTCCTACGAGCAGTACTTC.

V usage is TRBV5-1 and J usage is TRBJ2-5; D unresolved. CDR1 SGHRS and CDR2 YFSETQ come from the germline V gene. Trimming left V 4 bases short and J 2 bases short, with 15 bases between. The CDR3 extends over 15 amino acids. The CDR3 region is CASSLRIYSQETQYF. CDR3 nucleotide sequence: TGCGCCAGCAGCCTGCGTATTTACAGTCAAGAGACCCAGTACTTC.

The rearrangement uses TRBV19 and TRBJ1-1; the D is unclear. Trimming took 3 bases from V and 5 from J, leaving 16 bases between them. Germline V CDR1 and CDR2: LNHDA, SQIVND (reference sequence). The CDR3 runs to 15 residues. The CDR3 coding sequence is TGTGCCAGTAGTATGACCCCCAGCGAGAGGACTGAAGCTTTCTTT. Translating gives CASSMTPSERTEAFF.

The chain has TRBV5-6 and TRBJ2-3, with a weak D call TRBD2 (6 bases). Deletions cut 0 bases from V and 1 base from J, with 12 bases between. Germline V gene sequence: CDR1 SGHDT, CDR2 YYEEEE. There are 16 residues in the CDR3. Here the CDR3 DNA reads TGTGCCAGCAGCTTGGGGGGAGGTTCCCGCACAGATACGCAGTATTTT. Its translation is CASSLGGGSRTDTQYF.

V is TRBV9 and J is TRBJ2-7, with 9 bases identical to TRBD2. CDR3 length equals 17 residues. Germline values: CDR1 SGDLS, CDR2 YYNGEE. With V trimmed by 0 bases and J by 0 bases, 7 bases remained unmatched. The CDR3: CASSVEGSGSLSYEQYF. The CDR3 DNA sequence: TGTGCCAGCAGCGTAGAAGGTAGCGGGAGTCTCTCCTACGAGCAGTACTTC.